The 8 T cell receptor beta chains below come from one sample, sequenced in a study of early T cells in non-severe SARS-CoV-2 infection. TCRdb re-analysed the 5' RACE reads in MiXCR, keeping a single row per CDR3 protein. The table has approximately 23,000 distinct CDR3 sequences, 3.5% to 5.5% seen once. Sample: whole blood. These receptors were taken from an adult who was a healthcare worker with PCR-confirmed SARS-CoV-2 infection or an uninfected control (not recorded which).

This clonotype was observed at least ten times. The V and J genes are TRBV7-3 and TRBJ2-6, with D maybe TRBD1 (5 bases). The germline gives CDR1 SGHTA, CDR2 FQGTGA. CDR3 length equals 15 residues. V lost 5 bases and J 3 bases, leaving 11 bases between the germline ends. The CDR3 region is CASSPGTGGANVLTF. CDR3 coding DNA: TGTGCCAGCAGCCCCGGCACAGGTGGGGCCAACGTCCTGACTTTC.

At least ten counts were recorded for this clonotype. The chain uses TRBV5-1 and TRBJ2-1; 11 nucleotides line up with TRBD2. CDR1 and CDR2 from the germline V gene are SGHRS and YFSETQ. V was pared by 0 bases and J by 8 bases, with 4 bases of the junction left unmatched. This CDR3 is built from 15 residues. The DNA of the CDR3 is TGCGCCAGCAGCTTGGGACTAGCGGGAACGTATGAGCAGTTCTTC. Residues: CASSLGLAGTYEQFF.

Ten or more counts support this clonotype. CDR3 DNA sequence: TGTGCCAGCAGAAGGTTGGGGACAGATACGCAGTATTTT. As protein: CASRRLGTDTQYF. The V call is TRBV7-6, the J call TRBJ2-3; the D is unclear. The CDR3 extends over 13 amino acids. V lost 6 bases and J lost 3, with 10 bases in between. Germline lookup yields CDR1 SGHVS and CDR2 FNYEAQ. The whole variable domain, filled in from reference TRBV7-6 and TRBJ2-3, reads GAGVSQSPRYKVTKRGQDVALRCDPISGHVSLYWYRQALGQGPEFLTYFNYEAQQDKSGLPNDRFSAERPEGSISTLTIQRTEQRDSAMYRCASRRLGTDTQYFGPGTRLTVL.

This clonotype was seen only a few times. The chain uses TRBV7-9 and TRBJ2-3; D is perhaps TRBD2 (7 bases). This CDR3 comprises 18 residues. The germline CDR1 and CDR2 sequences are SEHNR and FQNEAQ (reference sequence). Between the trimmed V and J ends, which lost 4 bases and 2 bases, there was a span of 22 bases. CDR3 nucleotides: TGTGCCAGCAGCTCTCCGGTCCTCAGCGGGACATTCACAGATACGCAGTATTTT. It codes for CASSSPVLSGTFTDTQYF.

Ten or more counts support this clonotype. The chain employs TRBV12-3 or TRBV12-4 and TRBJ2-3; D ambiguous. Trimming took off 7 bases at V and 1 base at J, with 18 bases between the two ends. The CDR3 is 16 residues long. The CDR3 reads CASTRFIGGGTDTQYF. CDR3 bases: TGTGCCAGCACCCGATTCATCGGCGGAGGCACAGATACGCAGTATTTT.

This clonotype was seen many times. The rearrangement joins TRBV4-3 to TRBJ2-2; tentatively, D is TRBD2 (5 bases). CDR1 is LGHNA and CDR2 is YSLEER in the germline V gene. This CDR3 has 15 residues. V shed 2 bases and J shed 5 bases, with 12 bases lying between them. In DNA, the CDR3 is TGCGCCAGCAGCCAAATCTTGCGCGGGACCGGGGAGCTGTTTTTT. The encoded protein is CASSQILRGTGELFF.

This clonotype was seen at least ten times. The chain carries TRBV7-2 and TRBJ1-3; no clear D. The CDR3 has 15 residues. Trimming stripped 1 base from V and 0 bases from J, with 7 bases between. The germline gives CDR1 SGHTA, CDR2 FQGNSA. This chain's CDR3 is CASSLGQSSGNTIYF. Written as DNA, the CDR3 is TGTGCCAGCAGCTTAGGTCAGAGCTCTGGAAACACCATATATTTT.

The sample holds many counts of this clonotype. CDR3 loop: CASSLEVGLAGGSYIYEQYF. The DNA for the CDR3 is TGCGCCAGCAGCTTGGAAGTTGGGCTAGCGGGAGGCTCCTACATTTACGAGCAGTACTTC. The chain links TRBV5-1 to TRBJ2-7, with 11 bases aligning to TRBD2. The CDR3 contains 20 residues. The V segment lost 0 bases and the J segment 4 bases; nucleotides outside the gene matches: 18. CDR1 is SGHRS, CDR2 YFSETQ, per germline.